The sequence of this T cell receptor (beta chain) was determined in a study of beta chain features in type 1 diabetes. Sequenced material consisted of expressed TCRB transcripts (all of the isolated RNA was reverse transcribed). Profiling relied on immunoSEQ multiplex PCR, and the TCRdb table lists in-frame clones only, not all of them. The sample records 500,000 to 650,000 clones, under 15% being singletons. CDR1 and CDR2 (germline): SGHRS, YFSETQ. The trim removed 4 bases at V and 6 bases at J, leaving 3 bases unmatched. This CDR3 is 12 amino acids long. Points on this clone: Its specificity is unknown.

General study results and limits: Type 1 diabetes patients showed a moderate but significant shortening of TCRB CDR3s in all four CD4+ subsets.

The V call is TRBV5-1, the J call TRBJ2-7, with 8 bases aligning to TRBD1. This clonotype was sampled from a man aged 25-45 years with type 1 diabetes. Material for sequencing was naive CD4+ T cells from blood. CDR3 coding DNA: TGCGCCAGCAGCCCAGACAGGGGCGAGCAGTACTTC. Translated: CASSPDRGEQYF.